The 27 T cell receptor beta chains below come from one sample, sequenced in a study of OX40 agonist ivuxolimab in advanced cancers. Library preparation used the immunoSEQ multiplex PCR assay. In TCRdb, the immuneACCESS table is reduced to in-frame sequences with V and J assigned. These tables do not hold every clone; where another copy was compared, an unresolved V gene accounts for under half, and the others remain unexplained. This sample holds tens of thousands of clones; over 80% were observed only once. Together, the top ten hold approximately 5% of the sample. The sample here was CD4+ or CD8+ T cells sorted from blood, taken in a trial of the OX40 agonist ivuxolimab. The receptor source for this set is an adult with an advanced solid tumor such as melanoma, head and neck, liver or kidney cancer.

CDR3 sequence: CASSQALAENTGELFF. The CDR3, as DNA: TGTGCCAGCAGCCAAGCGTTGGCAGAGAACACCGGGGAGCTGTTTTTT. The chain couples TRBV4-2 to TRBJ2-2; no firm D call. There are 16 residues in the CDR3. The germline V and J ends were trimmed by 1 base and 1 base, with 10 bases remaining between them. Germline V gives CDR1 LGHNA, CDR2 YNFKEQ.

The CDR3 protein is CASSPSSSGGYEQYF. The CDR3 DNA reads TGTGCCAGCTCACCGAGTTCTAGCGGGGGGTACGAGCAGTACTTC. The J gene is TRBJ2-5, the V gene TRBV18, with 11 bases matching TRBD2. The better agreement between TRBJ2-7 and the DNA end casts doubt on the J call. Germline CDR1 is KGHSH and CDR2 is LQKENI. This CDR3 has 15 amino acids.

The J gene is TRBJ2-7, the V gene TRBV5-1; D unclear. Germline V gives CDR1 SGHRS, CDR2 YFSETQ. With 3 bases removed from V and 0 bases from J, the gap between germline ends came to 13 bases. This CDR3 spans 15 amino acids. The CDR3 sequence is CASSYLPQDSYEQYF. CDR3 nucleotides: TGCGCCAGCAGCTACCTACCCCAGGACTCCTACGAGCAGTACTTC. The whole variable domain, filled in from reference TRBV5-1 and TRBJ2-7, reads KAGVTQTPRYLIKTRGQQVTLSCSPISGHRSVSWYQQTPGQGLQFLFEYFSETQRNKGNFPGRFSGRQFSNSRSEMNVSTLELGDSALYLCASSYLPQDSYEQYFGPGTRLTVT.

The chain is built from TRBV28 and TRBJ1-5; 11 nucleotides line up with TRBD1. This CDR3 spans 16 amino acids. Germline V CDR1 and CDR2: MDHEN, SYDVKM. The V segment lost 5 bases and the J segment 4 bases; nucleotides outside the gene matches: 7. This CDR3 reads CASSHGQGASNQPQHF. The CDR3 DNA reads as TGTGCCAGCAGTCACGGACAGGGGGCGAGTAATCAGCCCCAGCATTTT.

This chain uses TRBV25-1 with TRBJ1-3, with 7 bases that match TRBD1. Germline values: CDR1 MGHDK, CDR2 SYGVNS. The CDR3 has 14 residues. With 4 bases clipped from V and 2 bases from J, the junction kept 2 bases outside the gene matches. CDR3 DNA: TGTGCCAGCAGTGGACAGGGTACTGGAAACACCATATATTTT. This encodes CASSGQGTGNTIYF.

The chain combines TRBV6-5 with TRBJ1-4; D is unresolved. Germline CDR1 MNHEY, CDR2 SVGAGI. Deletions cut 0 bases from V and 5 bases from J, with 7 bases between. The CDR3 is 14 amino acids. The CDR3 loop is CASSYSSSNEKLFF. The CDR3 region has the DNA TGTGCCAGCAGTTACTCCTCCAGCAATGAAAAACTGTTTTTT.

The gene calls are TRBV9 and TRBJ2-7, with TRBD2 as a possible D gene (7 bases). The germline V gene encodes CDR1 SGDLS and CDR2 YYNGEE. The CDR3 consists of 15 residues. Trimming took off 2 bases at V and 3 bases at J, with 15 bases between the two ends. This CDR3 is CASSVEGGPGYEQYF. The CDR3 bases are TGTGCCAGCAGCGTGGAGGGGGGGCCAGGCTACGAGCAGTACTTC.

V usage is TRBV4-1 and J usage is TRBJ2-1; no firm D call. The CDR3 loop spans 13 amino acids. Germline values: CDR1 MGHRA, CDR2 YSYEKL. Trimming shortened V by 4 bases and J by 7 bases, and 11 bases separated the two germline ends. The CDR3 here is CASSRPPSNEQFF. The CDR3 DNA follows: TGCGCCAGCAGCCGCCCTCCTAGTAATGAGCAGTTCTTC.

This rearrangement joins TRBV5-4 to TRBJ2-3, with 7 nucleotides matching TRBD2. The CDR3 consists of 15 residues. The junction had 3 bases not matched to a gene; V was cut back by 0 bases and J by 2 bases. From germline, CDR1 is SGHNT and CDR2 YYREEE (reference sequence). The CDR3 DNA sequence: TGTGCCAGCAGCTTGGGCCTAGCGGACACAGATACGCAGTATTTT. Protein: CASSLGLADTDTQYF.

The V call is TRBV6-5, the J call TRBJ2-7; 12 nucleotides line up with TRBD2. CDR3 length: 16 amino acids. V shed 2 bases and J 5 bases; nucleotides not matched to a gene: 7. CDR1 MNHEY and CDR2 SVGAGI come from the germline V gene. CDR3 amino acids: CASSYAGLAGKDEQYF. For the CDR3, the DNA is TGTGCCAGCAGTTACGCCGGACTAGCGGGAAAGGACGAGCAGTACTTC.

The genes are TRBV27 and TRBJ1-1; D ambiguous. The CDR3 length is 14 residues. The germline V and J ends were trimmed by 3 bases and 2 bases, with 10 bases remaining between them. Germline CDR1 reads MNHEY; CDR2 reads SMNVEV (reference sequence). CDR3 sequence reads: CASSFRLGNTEAFF. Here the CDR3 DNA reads TGTGCCAGCAGTTTTAGGCTCGGAAACACTGAAGCTTTCTTT.

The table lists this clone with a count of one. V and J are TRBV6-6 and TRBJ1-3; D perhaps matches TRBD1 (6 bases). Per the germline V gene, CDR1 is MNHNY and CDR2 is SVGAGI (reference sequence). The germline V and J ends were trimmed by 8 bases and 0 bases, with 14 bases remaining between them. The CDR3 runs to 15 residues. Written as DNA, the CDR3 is TGTGCCAGCGGTAACAGGGACTTCTCTGGAAACACCATATATTTT. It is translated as CASGNRDFSGNTIYF.

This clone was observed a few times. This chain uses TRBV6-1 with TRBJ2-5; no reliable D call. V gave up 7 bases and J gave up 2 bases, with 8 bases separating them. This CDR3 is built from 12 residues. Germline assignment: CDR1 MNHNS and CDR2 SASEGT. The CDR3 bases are TGTGCCAGCAAAGCTAGGCAAGAGACCCAGTACTTC. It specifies CASKARQETQYF.

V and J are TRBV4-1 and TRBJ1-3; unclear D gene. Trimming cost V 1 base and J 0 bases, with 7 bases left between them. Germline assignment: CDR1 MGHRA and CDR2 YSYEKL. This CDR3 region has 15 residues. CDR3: CASSQGAVSGNTIYF. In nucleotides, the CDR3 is TGCGCCAGCAGCCAAGGCGCGGTCTCTGGAAACACCATATATTTT.

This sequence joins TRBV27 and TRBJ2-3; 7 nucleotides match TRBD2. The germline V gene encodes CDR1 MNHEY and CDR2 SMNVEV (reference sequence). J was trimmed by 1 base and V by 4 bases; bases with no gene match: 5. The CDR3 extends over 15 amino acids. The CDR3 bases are TGTGCCAGCAGTTCGGCGCTAGCGGGCACAGATACGCAGTATTTT. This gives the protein CASSSALAGTDTQYF.

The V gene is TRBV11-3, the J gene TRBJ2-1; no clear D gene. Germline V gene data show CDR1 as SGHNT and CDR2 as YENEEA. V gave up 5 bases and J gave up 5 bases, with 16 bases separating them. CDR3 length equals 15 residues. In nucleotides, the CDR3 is TGTGCCAGCAGCCCTAGAGGTGTTGGGAACAATGAGCAGTTCTTC. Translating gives CASSPRGVGNNEQFF.

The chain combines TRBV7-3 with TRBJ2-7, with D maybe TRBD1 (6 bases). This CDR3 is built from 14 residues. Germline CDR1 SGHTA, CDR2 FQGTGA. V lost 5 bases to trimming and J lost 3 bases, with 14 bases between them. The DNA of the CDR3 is TGTGCCAGCAGCCCACAGGGACACCTCTACGAGCAGTACTTC. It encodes CASSPQGHLYEQYF. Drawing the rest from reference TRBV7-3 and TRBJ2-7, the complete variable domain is GAGVSQTPSNKVTEKGKYVELRCDPISGHTALYWYRQSLGQGPEFLIYFQGTGAADDSGLPNDRFFAVRPEGSVSTLKIQRTERGDSAVYLCASSPQGHLYEQYFGPGTRLTVT.

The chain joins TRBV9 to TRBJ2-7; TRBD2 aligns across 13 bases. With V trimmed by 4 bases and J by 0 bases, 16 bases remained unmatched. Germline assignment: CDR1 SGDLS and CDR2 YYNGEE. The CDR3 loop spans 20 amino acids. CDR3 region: CASSPRPQTSGRLSSYEQYF. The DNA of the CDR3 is TGTGCCAGCAGCCCACGACCCCAGACTAGCGGGAGGCTTAGCTCCTACGAGCAGTACTTC.

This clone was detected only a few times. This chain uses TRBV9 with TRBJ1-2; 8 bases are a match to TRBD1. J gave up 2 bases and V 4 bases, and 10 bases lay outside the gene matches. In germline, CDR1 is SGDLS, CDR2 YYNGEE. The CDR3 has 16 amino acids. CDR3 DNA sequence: TGTGCCAGCAGCCCCCGGACAGGGATAAGCAACTATGGCTACACCTTC. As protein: CASSPRTGISNYGYTF. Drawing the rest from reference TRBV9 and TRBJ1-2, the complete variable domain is DSGVTQTPKHLITATGQRVTLRCSPRSGDLSVYWYQQSLDQGLQFLIQYYNGEERAKGNILERFSAQQFPDLHSELNLSSLELGDSALYFCASSPRTGISNYGYTFGSGTRLTVV.

This CDR3 is CASSERDTLGEQYF. CDR3 DNA: TGTGCCAGCAGCGAACGGGACACTCTCGGCGAGCAGTACTTC. The gene calls are TRBV21-1 and TRBJ2-7; the table assigns TRBD1, which was not confirmed against the DNA. TRBV21-1 is labeled a pseudogene. The CDR3 extends over 14 amino acids.

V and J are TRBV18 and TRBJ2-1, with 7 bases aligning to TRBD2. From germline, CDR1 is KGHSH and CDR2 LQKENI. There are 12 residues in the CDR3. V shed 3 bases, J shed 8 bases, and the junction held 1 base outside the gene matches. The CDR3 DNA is TGTGCCAGCTCACCTGGACTAGATGAGCAGTTCTTC. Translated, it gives CASSPGLDEQFF.

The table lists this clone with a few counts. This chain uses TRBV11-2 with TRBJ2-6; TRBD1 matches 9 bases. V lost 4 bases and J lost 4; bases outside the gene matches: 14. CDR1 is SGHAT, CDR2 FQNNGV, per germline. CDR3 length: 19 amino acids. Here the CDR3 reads CASSSYRGRLSVGANVLTF. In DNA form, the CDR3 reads TGTGCCAGCAGCTCGTACAGGGGGCGTCTCTCGGTAGGGGCCAACGTCCTGACTTTC.

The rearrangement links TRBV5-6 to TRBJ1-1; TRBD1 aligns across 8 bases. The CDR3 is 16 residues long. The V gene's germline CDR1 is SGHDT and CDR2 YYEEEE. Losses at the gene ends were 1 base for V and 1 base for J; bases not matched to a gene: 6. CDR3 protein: CASSLRSGTGNTEAFF. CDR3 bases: TGTGCCAGCAGCTTGCGCTCCGGGACAGGGAACACTGAAGCTTTCTTT.

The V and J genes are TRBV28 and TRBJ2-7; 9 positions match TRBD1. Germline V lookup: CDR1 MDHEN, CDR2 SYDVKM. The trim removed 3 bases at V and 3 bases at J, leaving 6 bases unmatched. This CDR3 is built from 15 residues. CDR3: CASSFHTGGLYEQYF. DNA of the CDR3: TGTGCCAGCAGTTTTCACACAGGGGGCCTCTACGAGCAGTACTTC.

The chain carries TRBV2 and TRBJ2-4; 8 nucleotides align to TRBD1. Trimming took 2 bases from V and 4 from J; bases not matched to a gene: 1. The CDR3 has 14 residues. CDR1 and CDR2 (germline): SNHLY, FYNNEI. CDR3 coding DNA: TGTGCCAGCAGTGAACGGACAGGGAAAAACATTCAGTACTTC. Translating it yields CASSERTGKNIQYF.

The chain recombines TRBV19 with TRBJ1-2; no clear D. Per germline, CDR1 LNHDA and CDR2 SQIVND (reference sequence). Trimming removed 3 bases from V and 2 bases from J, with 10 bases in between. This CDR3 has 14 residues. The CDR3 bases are TGTGCCAGTAGTATCGGTTTGGGAAACTATGGCTACACCTTC. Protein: CASSIGLGNYGYTF. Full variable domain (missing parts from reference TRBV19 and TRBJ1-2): DGGITQSPKYLFRKEGQNVTLSCEQNLNHDAMYWYRQDPGQGLRLIYYSQIVNDFQKGDIAEGYSVSREKKESFPLTVTSAQKNPTAFYLCASSIGLGNYGYTFGSGTRLTVV.

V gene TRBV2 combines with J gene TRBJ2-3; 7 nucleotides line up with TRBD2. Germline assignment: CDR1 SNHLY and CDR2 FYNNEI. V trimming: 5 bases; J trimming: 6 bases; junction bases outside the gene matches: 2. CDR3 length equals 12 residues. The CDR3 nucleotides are TGTGCCAGCAGTATTAGCGGGGATACGCAGTATTTT. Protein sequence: CASSISGDTQYF.